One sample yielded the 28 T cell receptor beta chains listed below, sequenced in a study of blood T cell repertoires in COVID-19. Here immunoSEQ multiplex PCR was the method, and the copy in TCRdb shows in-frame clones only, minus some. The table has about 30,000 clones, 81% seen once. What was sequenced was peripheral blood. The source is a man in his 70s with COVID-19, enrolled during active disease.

The CDR3 DNA sequence: TGCAGCGTTGAAGGGCAGGGAACAGATACGCAGTATTTT. This gives the protein CSVEGQGTDTQYF. This chain joins TRBV29-1 and TRBJ2-3, with D possibly matching TRBD1 (5 bases). This CDR3 is 13 amino acids long. Germline V gives CDR1 SQVTM, CDR2 ANQGSEA. Trimming removed 1 base from V and 3 bases from J, with 8 bases in between.

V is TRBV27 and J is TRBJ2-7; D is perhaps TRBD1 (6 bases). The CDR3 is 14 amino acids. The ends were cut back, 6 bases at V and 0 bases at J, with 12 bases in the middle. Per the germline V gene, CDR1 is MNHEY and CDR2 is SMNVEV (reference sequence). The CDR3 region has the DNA TGTGCCAGCAGCCGGGACACCGGCTCCTACGAGCAGTACTTC. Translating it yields CASSRDTGSYEQYF.

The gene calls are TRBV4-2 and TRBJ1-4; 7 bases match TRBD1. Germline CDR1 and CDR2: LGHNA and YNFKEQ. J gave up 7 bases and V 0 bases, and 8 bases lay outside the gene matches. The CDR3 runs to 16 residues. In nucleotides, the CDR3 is TGTGCCAGCAGCCAAGATGGGTCAGGGGGATCTGAAAAACTGTTTTTT. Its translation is CASSQDGSGGSEKLFF.

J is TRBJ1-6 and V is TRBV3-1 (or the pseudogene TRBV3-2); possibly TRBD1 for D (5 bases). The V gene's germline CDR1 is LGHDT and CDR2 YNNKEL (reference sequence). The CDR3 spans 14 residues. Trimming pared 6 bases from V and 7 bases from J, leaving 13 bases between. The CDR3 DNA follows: TGTGCCAGCAGGGTGTTCAGGGAAAATTCACCCCTCCACTTT. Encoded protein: CASRVFRENSPLHF.

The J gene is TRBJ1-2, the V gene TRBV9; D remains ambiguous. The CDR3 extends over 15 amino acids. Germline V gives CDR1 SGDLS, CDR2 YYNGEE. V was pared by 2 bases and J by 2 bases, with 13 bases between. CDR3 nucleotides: TGTGCCAGCAGCGTCCACATCGATAGCAACTATGGCTACACCTTC. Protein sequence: CASSVHIDSNYGYTF.

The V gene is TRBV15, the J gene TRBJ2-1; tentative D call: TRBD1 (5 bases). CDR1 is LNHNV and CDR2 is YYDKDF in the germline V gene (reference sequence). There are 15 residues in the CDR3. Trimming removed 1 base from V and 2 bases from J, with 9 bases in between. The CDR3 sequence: CATSRGGSAYNEQFF. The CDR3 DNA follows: TGTGCCACCAGCAGAGGGGGCTCGGCCTACAATGAGCAGTTCTTC.

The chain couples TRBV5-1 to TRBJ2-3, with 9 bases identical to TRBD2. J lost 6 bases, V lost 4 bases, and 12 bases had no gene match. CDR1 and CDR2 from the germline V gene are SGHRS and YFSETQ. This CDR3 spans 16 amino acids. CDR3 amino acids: CASSPGLAGVLDTQYF. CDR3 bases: TGCGCCAGCAGCCCGGGACTAGCCGGGGTTTTGGATACGCAGTATTTT.

The CDR3: CASKLGGGNQPQHF. The DNA of the CDR3 is TGCGCCAGCAAGTTGGGAGGGGGCAATCAGCCCCAGCATTTT. The chain employs TRBV10-1 and TRBJ1-5, with D possibly being TRBD1 (5 bases). The CDR3 extends over 14 amino acids. The germline V gene encodes CDR1 WNHNN and CDR2 SYGVQD (reference sequence). Deletions cut 7 bases from V and 2 bases from J, with 12 bases between.

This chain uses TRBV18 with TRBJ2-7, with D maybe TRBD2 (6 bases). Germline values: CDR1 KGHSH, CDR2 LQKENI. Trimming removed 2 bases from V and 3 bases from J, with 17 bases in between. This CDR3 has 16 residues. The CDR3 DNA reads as TGTGCCAGCTCACCAGTGGGAGGAGTAATCGGCTACGAGCAGTACTTC. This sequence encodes CASSPVGGVIGYEQYF.

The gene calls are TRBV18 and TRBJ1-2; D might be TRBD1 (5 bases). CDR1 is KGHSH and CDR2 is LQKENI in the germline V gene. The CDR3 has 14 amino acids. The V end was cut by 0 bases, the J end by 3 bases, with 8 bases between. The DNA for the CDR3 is TGTGCCAGCTCACCACCGGACAACTACTATGGCTACACCTTC. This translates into CASSPPDNYYGYTF.

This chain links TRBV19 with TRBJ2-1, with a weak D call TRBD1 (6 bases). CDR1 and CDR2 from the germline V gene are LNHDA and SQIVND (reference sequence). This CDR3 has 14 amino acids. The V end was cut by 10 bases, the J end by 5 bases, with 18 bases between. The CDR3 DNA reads TGTGCCACCCAACAGGGTTGGGGGAACAATGAGCAGTTCTTC. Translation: CATQQGWGNNEQFF.

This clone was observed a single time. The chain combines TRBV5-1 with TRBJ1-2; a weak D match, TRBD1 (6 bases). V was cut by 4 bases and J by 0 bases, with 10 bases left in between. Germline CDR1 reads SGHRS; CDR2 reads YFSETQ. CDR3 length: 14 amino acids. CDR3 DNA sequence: TGCGCCAGCAGCCTGACAGGATCTAACTATGGCTACACCTTC. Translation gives CASSLTGSNYGYTF. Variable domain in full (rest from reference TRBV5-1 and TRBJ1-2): KAGVTQTPRYLIKTRGQQVTLSCSPISGHRSVSWYQQTPGQGLQFLFEYFSETQRNKGNFPGRFSGRQFSNSRSEMNVSTLELGDSALYLCASSLTGSNYGYTFGSGTRLTVV.

CDR3 bases: TGTGCCATCAGTGATAGAGCAAACTCCTACGAGCAGTACTTC. Amino acid sequence: CAISDRANSYEQYF. The V and J genes are TRBV10-3 and TRBJ2-7; D is unclear. Germline loops: CDR1 ENHRY, CDR2 SYGVKD. V gave up 3 bases and J gave up 0 bases, with 9 bases separating them. The CDR3 covers 14 residues.

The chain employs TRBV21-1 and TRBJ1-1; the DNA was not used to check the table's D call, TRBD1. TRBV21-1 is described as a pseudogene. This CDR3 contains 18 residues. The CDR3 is CASSSRRGWTGRGTEAFF. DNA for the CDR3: TGTGCCAGCAGCTCCCGAAGGGGCTGGACAGGGCGGGGTACTGAAGCTTTCTTT.

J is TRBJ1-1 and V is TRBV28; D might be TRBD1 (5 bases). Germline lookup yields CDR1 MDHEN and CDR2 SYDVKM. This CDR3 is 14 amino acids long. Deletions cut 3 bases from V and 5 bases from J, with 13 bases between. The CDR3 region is CASSFMGGRTEAFF. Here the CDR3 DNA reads TGTGCCAGCAGTTTTATGGGGGGGAGGACTGAAGCTTTCTTT.

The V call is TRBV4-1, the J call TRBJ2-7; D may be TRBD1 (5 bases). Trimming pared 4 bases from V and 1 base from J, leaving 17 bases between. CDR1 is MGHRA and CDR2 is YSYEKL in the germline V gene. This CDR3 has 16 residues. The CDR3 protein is CASSRAQSDSSYEQYF. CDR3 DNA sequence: TGCGCCAGCAGCCGCGCCCAAAGTGACAGTTCCTACGAGCAGTACTTC.

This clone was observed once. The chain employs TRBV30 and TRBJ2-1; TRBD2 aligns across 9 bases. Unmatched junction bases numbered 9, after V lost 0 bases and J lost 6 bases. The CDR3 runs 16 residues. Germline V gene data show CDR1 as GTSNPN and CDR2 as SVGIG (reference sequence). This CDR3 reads CAWSVRGSGSVNEQFF. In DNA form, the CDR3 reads TGTGCCTGGAGTGTAAGGGGTAGCGGGAGCGTCAATGAGCAGTTCTTC. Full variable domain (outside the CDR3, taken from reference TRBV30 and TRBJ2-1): SQTIHQWPATLVQPVGSPLSLECTVEGTSNPNLYWYRQAAGRGLQLLFYSVGIGQISSEVPQNLSASRPQDRQFILSSKKLLLSDSGFYLCAWSVRGSGSVNEQFFGPGTRLTVL.

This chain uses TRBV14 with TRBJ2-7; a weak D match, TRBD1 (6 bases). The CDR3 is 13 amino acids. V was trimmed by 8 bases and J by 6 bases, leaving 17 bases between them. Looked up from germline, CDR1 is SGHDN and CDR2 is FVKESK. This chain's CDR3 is CASGRDNSFEQYF. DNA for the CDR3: TGTGCCAGCGGCCGGGACAACTCATTCGAGCAGTACTTC. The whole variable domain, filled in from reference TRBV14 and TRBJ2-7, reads EAGVTQFPSHSVIEKGQTVTLRCDPISGHDNLYWYRRVMGKEIKFLLHFVKESKQDESGMPNNRFLAERTGGTYSTLKVQPAELEDSGVYFCASGRDNSFEQYFGPGTRLTVT.

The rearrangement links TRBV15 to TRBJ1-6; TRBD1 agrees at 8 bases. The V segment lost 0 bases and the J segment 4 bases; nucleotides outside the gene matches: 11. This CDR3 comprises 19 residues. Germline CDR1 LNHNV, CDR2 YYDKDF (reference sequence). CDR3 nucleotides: TGTGCCACCAGCAGAGATTTTGGGCAGGGGGCATTATATAATTCACCCCTCCACTTT. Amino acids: CATSRDFGQGALYNSPLHF.

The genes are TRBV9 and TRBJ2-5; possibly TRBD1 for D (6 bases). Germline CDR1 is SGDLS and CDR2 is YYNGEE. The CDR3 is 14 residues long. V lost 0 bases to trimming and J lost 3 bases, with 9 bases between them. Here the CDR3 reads CASSVGRGEETQYF. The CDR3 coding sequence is TGTGCCAGCAGCGTAGGCAGGGGAGAAGAGACCCAGTACTTC.

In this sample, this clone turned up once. CDR3 sequence reads: CASSLATELEAFF. In nucleotides, the CDR3 is TGTGCCAGCAGCTTAGCGACAGAGCTCGAAGCTTTCTTT. J is TRBJ1-1 and V is TRBV7-2; D perhaps matches TRBD1 (5 bases). This CDR3 has 13 amino acids. Looked up from germline, CDR1 is SGHTA and CDR2 is FQGNSA. Between the trimmed V and J ends, which lost 0 bases and 8 bases, there was a span of 10 bases.

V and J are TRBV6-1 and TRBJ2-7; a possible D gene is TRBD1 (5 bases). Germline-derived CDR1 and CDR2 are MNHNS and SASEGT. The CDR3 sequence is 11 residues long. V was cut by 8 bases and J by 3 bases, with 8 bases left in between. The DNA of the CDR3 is TGTGCCAGCCAGGGTGGCTACGAGCAGTACTTC. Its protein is CASQGGYEQYF.

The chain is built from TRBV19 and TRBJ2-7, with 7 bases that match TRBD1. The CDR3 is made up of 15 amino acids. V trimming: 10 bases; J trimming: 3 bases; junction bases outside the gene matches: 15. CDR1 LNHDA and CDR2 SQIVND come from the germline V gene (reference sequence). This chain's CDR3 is CATRTPGQANYEQYF. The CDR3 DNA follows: TGTGCCACCAGAACCCCAGGACAGGCTAACTACGAGCAGTACTTC.

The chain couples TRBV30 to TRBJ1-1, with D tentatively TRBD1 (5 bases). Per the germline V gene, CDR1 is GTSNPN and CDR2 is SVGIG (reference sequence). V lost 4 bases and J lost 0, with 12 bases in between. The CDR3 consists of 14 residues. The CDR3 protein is CAWKRGSLNTEAFF. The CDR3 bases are TGTGCCTGGAAAAGGGGCTCGTTGAACACTGAAGCTTTCTTT.

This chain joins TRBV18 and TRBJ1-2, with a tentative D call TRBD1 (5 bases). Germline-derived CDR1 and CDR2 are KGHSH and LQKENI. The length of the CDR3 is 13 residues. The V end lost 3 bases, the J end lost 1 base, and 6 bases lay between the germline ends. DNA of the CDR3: TGTGCCAGCTCACCTGACAGTAACTATGGCTACACCTTC. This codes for CASSPDSNYGYTF.

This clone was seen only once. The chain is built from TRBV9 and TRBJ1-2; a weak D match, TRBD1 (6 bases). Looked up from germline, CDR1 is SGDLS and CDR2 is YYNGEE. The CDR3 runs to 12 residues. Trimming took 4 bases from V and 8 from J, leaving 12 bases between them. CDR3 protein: CASSKQGVGYTF. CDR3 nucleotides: TGTGCCAGCAGCAAACAGGGAGTCGGCTACACCTTC.

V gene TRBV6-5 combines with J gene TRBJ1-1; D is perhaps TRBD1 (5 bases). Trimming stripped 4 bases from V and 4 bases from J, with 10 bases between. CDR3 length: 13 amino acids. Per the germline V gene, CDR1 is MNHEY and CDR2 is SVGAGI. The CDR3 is CASSFLQGTEAFF. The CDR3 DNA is TGTGCCAGCAGTTTCCTGCAGGGCACTGAAGCTTTCTTT.

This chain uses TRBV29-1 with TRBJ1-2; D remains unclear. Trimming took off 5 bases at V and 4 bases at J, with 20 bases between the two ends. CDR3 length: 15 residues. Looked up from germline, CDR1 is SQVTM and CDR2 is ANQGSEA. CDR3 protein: CSVLEGSARGYGYTF. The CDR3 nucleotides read TGCAGCGTTCTAGAAGGGTCGGCGCGGGGCTATGGCTACACCTTC.